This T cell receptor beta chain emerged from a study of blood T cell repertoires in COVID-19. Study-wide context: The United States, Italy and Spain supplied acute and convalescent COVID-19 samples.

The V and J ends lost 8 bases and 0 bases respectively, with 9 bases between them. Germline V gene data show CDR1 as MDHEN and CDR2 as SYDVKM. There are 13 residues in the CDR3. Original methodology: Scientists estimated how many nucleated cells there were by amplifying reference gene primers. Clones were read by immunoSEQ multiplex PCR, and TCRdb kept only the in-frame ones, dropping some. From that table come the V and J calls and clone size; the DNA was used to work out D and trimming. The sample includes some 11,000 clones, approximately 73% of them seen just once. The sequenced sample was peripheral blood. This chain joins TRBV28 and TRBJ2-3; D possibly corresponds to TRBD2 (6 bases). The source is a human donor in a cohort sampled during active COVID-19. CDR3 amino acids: CASGSGSTDTQYF. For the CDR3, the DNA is TGTGCCAGCGGGAGCGGGAGCACAGATACGCAGTATTTT.